The rows below give T cell receptor beta chains drawn from one sample of a study of blood T cell repertoires in COVID-19. Produced via immunoSEQ multiplex PCR; TCRdb's table is partial and in-frame only. The sample contains approximately 300,000 clones, 89% of which appear only once. The specimen was PBMCs or T cells enriched from blood (not recorded which). The receptors stem from a man between 60 and 75 years old who had recovered from COVID-19. Both conserved end residues are part of each CDR3. A D gene is named only where the DNA matches it firmly. Clone size is not always given. Where it is, it says once, few, many or a class for expanded clones.

clone size	D gene	J gene	V gene	CDR3 DNA	CDR3 protein
-	TRBD2	TRBJ2-2	TRBV24-1	TGTGCCACCAGTGACCCCGGACTAGTCGCCGGGGAGCTGTTTTTT	CATSDPGLVAGELFF
-	-	TRBJ1-3	TRBV28	TGTGCCACAAACCGGTTTGGGAGAGACACCATATATTTT	CATNRFGRDTIYF
few	-	TRBJ1-4	TRBV1	TGCACCAGCAGCCAAGAATGGCAGACTAATGAAAAACTGTTTTTT	CTSSQEWQTNEKLFF
-	-	TRBJ1-6	TRBV6-5	TGTGCCAGCAGCCGGGATCCAAATTCACCCCTCCACTTT	CASSRDPNSPLHF
once	-	TRBJ2-2	TRBV18	TGTGCCAGCTCGTTAGGACGCAGGGGCACCGGGGAGCTGTTTTTT	CASSLGRRGTGELFF
-	-	TRBJ1-3	TRBV6-5	TGTGCCAGCAGTCCACGGGAATCTGGAAACACCATATATTTT	CASSPRESGNTIYF
-	-	TRBJ1-1	TRBV5-1	TGCGCCAGCAGCGAAAGGACAGCCCAGAACACTGAAGCTTTCTTT	CASSERTAQNTEAFF
-	TRBD1	TRBJ1-1	TRBV19	TGTGCCAGTAGTGCCAGGGACAGGGCCTACACTGAAGCTTTCTTT	CASSARDRAYTEAFF
-	-	TRBJ1-5	TRBV3-1/TRBV3-2	TGTGCCAGCAGCCAAGATCTCACACACAATCAGCCCCAGCATTTT	CASSQDLTHNQPQHF
-	-	TRBJ1-5	TRBV5-5	TGTGCCAGCAGCTTGGTGGCCAATCAGCCCCAGCATTTT	CASSLVANQPQHF
-	-	TRBJ2-7	TRBV5-5	TGTGCCAGCTCGACCGCGACAAGTACCTCCTACGAGCAGTACTTC	CASSTATSTSYEQYF
-	-	TRBJ1-5	TRBV28	TGTGCCAGCAGTTTGTTGGGGGCCAACCACCAATATAGCAATCAGCCCCAGCATTTT	CASSLLGANHQYSNQPQHF
-	-	TRBJ2-7	TRBV6-5	TGTGCCAGCAGTTACGGTCTATTAAGTAACGAGCAGTACTTC	CASSYGLLSNEQYF
once	-	TRBJ2-5	TRBV28	TGTGCCAGCAGTTGGTACGGGAGCGAGGAGACCCAGTACTTC	CASSWYGSEETQYF
once	-	TRBJ1-1	TRBV28	TGTGCCAGCATCATGAACACTGAAGCTTTCTTT	CASIMNTEAFF
-	TRBD1	TRBJ1-1	TRBV2	TGTGCCAGCAGGGCTAGACAGGGGGCTGGCACTGAAGCTTTCTTT	CASRARQGAGTEAFF
-	TRBD1	TRBJ1-1	TRBV5-1	TGCGCCAGCAGCTCACTGGGACAGGGGAACACTGAAGCTTTCTTT	CASSSLGQGNTEAFF
-	-	TRBJ2-3	TRBV7-2	TGTGCCAGCAGCCCGATAGCCGTTATGGGAGATACGCAGTATTTT	CASSPIAVMGDTQYF
-	-	TRBJ1-2	TRBV3-1/TRBV3-2	TGTGCCAGCAGCCAGCGGGCGGGCGTCACGTATGGCTACACCTTC	CASSQRAGVTYGYTF
-	-	TRBJ2-7	TRBV14	TGTGCCAGCAGCCAAGCCAGGGACTTCAGCTCCTACGAGCAGTACTTC	CASSQARDFSSYEQYF
-	-	TRBJ1-2	TRBV19	TGTGCCAGTACTGACAGCTCTTTTAACAATGGCTACACCTTC	CASTDSSFNNGYTF
-	-	TRBJ1-6	TRBV21-1	TGTGCCAGCAGCTGCCAGACCGGGACAGGGAGGGATTCACCCCTCCACTTT	CASSCQTGTGRDSPLHF
-	TRBD1	TRBJ1-6	TRBV5-1	TGCGCCAGCATGCTGTCCGGGACAGGGGATTCGCATTCACCCCTCCACTTT	CASMLSGTGDSHSPLHF
-	TRBD1	TRBJ1-5	TRBV6-2/TRBV6-3	TGTGCCAGCAGTTCCCCGACAGGGGCTCAGCCCCAGCATTTT	CASSSPTGAQPQHF
once	-	TRBJ2-2	TRBV14	TGTGCCAGCAGCACCGACAGGGCGGGGCACGGGGAGCTGTTTTTT	CASSTDRAGHGELFF
-	-	TRBJ1-4	TRBV5-1	TGCGCCAGCAGCTTGGCGGCCAGGGAGGAGGAAAAACTGTTTTTT	CASSLAAREEEKLFF
-	-	TRBJ2-1	TRBV5-1	TGCGCCAGCAGCTTGGGGGACTGGGAAGAATACAATGAGCAGTTCTTC	CASSLGDWEEYNEQFF
-	-	TRBJ2-6	TRBV28	TGTGCCAGCAGTCCGTTCGGGGGGGCCAACGTCCTGACTTTC	CASSPFGGANVLTF